This T cell receptor beta chain was captured in a study of response to subunit inactivated influenza vaccine. General study findings and limits: T cells newly recruited by each seasonal influenza vaccination are few, the authors suggested.

V was pared by 5 bases and J by 2 bases, with 13 bases between. CDR3 length equals 15 residues. The germline V gene encodes CDR1 MNHEY and CDR2 SMNVEV (reference sequence). This clonotype was counted only a few times. Its antigen remains unidentified. TCRdb passed the RT-PCR reads through MiXCR, listing each CDR3 protein once. Altogether 500,000 to 600,000 distinct CDR3 sequences are present, more than 15% being singletons, with the ten largest covering approximately 3%. The material was CD4+ T cells sorted from PBMCs, obtained about 24 months after vaccination. The clonotype originates from a man between 50 and 69 years old who received an inactivated influenza vaccine. V and J are TRBV27 and TRBJ1-5; weak D call: TRBD1 (5 bases). The DNA of the CDR3 is TGTGCCAGCAGTGAACGACAGCTCGGCAATCAGCCCCAGCATTTT. Protein sequence: CASSERQLGNQPQHF.